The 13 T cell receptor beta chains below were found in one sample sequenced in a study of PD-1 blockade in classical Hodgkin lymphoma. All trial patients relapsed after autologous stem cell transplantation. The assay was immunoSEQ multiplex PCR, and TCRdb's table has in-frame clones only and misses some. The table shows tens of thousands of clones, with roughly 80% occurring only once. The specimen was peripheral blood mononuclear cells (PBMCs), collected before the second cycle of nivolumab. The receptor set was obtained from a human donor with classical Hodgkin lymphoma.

The CDR3 coding sequence is TGCGCCAGCAGTGTGGGTAGCGGGGGGCGAGATACGCAGTATTTT. Encoded protein: CASSVGSGGRDTQYF. The V call is TRBV10-1, the J call TRBJ2-3; 10 bases fit TRBD2. Unmatched junction bases numbered 6, after V lost 4 bases and J lost 5 bases. The germline gives CDR1 WNHNN, CDR2 SYGVQD (reference sequence). The CDR3 sequence is 15 residues long.

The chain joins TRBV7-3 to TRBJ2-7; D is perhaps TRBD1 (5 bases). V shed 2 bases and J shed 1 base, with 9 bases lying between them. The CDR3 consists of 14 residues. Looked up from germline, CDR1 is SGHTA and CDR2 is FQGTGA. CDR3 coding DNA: TGTGCCAGCAGCTTATTTGCAGGGTCCTACGAGCAGTACTTC. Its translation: CASSLFAGSYEQYF.

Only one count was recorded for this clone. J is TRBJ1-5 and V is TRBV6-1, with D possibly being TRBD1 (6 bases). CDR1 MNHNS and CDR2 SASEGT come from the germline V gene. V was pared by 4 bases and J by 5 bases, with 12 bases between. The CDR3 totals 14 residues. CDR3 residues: CASSGTQGDQPQHF. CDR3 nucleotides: TGTGCCAGCAGTGGCACACAGGGAGATCAGCCCCAGCATTTT.

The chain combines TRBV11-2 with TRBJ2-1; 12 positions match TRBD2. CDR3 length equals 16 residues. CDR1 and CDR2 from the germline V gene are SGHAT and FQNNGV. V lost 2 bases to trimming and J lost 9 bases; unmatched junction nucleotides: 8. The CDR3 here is CASSLLAGGPWSEQFF. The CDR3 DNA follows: TGTGCCAGCAGCTTACTAGCGGGGGGGCCATGGAGTGAGCAGTTCTTC.

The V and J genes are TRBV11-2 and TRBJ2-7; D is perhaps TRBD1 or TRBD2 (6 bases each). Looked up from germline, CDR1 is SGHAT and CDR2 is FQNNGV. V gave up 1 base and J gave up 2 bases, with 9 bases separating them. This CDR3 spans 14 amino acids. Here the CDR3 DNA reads TGTGCCAGCAGCTTAGTGGGGGGCCCCTACGAGCAGTACTTC. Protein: CASSLVGGPYEQYF. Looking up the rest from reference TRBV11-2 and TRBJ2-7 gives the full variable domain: EAGVAQSPRYKIIEKRQSVAFWCNPISGHATLYWYQQILGQGPKLLIQFQNNGVVDDSQLPKDRFSAERLKGVDSTLKIQPAKLEDSAVYLCASSLVGGPYEQYFGPGTRLTVT.

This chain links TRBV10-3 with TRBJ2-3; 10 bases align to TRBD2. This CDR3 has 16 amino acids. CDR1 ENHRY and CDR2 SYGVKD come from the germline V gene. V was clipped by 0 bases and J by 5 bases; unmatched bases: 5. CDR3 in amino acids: CAISESKRGGQDTQYF. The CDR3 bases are TGTGCCATCAGTGAGTCAAAGCGGGGGGGCCAAGATACGCAGTATTTT.

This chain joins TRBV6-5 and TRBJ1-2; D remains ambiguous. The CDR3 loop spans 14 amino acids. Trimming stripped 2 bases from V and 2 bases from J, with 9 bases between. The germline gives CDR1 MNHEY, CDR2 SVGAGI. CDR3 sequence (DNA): TGTGCCAGCAGTTACCTGGGAGTAAACTATGGCTACACCTTC. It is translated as CASSYLGVNYGYTF.

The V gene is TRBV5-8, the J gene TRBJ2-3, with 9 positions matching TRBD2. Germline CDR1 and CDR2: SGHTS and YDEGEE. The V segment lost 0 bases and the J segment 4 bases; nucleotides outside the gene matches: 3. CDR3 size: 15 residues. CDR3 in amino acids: CASSLGAGGPDTQYF. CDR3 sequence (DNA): TGTGCCAGCAGCTTGGGCGCGGGGGGGCCAGATACGCAGTATTTT.

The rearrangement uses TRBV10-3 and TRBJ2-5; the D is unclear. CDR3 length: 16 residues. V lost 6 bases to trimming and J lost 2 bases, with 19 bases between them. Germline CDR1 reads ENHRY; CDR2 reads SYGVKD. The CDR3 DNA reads TGTGCCATCAGGAACGGGCCCAGAGACCCACAAGAGACCCAGTACTTC. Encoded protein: CAIRNGPRDPQETQYF.

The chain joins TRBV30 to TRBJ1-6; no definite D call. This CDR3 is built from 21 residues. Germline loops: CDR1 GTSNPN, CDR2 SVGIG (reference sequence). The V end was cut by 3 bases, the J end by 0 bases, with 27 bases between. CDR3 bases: TGTGCCTGGAGCACTTCCCTTTATCCGGGATCTGGGAGCTCCTATAATTCACCCCTCCACTTT. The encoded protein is CAWSTSLYPGSGSSYNSPLHF.

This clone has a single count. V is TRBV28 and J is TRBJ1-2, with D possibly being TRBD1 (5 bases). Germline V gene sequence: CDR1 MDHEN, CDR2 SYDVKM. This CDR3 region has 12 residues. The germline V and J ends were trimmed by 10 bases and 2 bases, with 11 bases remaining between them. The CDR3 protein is CATGDRNYGYTF. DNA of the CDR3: TGTGCCACCGGGGACCGGAACTATGGCTACACCTTC.

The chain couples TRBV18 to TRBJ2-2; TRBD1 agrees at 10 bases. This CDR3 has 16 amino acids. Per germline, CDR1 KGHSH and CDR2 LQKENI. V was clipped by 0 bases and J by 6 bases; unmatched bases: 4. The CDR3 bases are TGTGCCAGCTCACCACCCCAGGGACAGGGGTCCGGGGAGCTGTTTTTT. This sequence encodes CASSPPQGQGSGELFF.

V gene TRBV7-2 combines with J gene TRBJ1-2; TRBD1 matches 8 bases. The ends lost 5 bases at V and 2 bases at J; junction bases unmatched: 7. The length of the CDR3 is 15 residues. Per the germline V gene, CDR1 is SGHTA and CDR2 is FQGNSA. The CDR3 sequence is CASSPQGALNYGYTF. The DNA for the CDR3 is TGTGCCAGCAGCCCTCAGGGGGCACTAAACTATGGCTACACCTTC.